Described below is a single T cell receptor beta chain sequence and its context. Its antigen is unknown. V was clipped by 7 bases and J by 7 bases, with 17 bases between them. This CDR3 comprises 13 residues. Germline V gene sequence: CDR1 SQVTM, CDR2 ANQGSEA. This sample is part of a study of identical twins. Study results and caveats: Part of the zero-insertion signal could reflect confounding by invariant MAIT and iNKT cells.

TCRdb re-called the 5' RACE reads with MiXCR, one entry per CDR3 protein. The sample records some 600,000 distinct CDR3 sequences, around 7.4% being singletons. This same sample was also part of a study on yellow fever vaccine responses in identical twins.

The clonotype comes from a woman aged 18-29 years in good health. The sequenced sample consisted of PBMCs. The V gene is TRBV29-1, the J gene TRBJ2-1, with D unresolved. The CDR3 DNA is TGCAGCGCAATGGGTCGTACTGGGAATGAGCAGTTCTTC. Translating gives CSAMGRTGNEQFF.